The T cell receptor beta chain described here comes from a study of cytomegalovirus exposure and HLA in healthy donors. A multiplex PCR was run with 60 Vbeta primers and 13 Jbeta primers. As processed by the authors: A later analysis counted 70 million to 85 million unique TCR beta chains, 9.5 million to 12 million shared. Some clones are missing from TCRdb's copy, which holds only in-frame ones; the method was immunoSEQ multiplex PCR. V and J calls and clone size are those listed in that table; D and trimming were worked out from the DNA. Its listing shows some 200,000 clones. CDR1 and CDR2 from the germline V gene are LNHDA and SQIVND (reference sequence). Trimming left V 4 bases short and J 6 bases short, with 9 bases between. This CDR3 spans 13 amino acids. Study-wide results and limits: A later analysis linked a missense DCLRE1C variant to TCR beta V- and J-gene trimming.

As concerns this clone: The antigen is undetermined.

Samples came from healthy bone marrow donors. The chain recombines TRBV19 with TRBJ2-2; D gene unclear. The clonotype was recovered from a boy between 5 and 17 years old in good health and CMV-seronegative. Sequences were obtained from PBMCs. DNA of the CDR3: TGTGCCAGTAGTAGTCAGGTCCCCGGGGAGCTGTTTTTT. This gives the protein CASSSQVPGELFF.